Described below is a single T cell receptor (beta chain) sequence and its context. In the original analysis: For nucleated cells, counts were estimated from reference gene primer amplification. Assay used: immunoSEQ multiplex PCR; TCRdb lists only in-frame clones, some missing. The D gene and trimming were derived from the DNA, and the V and J assignments and clone size from that table. The data contain approximately 200,000 clones, approximately 92% of them singletons. The record originates from a study of blood T cell repertoires in COVID-19. Study information: Sites in the United States, Italy and Spain provided acute and convalescent COVID-19 samples. T cells, B-cell-depleted T cells, or PBMCs provided the cDNA or gDNA that served as material.

This TCR was sampled from a woman aged 35 to 49 with acute COVID-19. Sequenced: PBMCs or T cells enriched from blood (not recorded which).

The DNA for the CDR3 is TGTGCCAGCAGCCCGGGCCTAGGGGAGTTCTTC. This codes for CASSPGLGEFF. The chain combines TRBV16 with TRBJ2-1; a possible D gene is TRBD1 (5 bases). Germline V lookup: CDR1 KGHSY, CDR2 FQNENV. There are 11 residues in the CDR3. The ends were cut back, 4 bases at V and 14 bases at J, with 12 bases in the middle.